The 16 T cell receptor beta chains given below trace back to one sample, sequenced in a study of beta chain features in type 1 diabetes. TCRB transcripts that were expressed got sequenced, as all of the isolated RNA had been reverse transcribed. Method: immunoSEQ multiplex PCR; TCRdb's copy keeps in-frame clones and lacks some. The sample has under 800,000 clones; 15% to 17% are singletons. Source material: naive CD4+ T cells from blood. These receptors were obtained from a man between 18 and 29 years old in good health.

The chain employs TRBV25-1 and TRBJ2-7, with D possibly TRBD1 on 5 matching bases. V lost 5 bases to trimming and J lost 6 bases, with 14 bases between them. The CDR3 length is 13 residues. In germline, CDR1 is MGHDK, CDR2 SYGVNS. The CDR3 spells CASSIKPTGEQYF. CDR3 nucleotide sequence: TGTGCCAGCAGTATAAAACCCACAGGCGAGCAGTACTTC.

Notes on this clone: Other nucleotide sequences from this sample produce the same CDR3. The J gene is TRBJ2-5, the V gene TRBV5-6, with D unclear. With 4 bases removed from V and 5 bases from J, the gap between germline ends came to 6 bases. CDR1 and CDR2 (germline): SGHDT, YYEEEE. The CDR3 is 11 residues long. The CDR3 region has the DNA TGTGCCAGCAGCCTAAGGGAGACCCAGTACTTC. This translates into CASSLRETQYF.

Note on this clone: This specimen includes other DNA sequences encoding the same CDR3. The V call is TRBV20-1, the J call TRBJ2-7; D is possibly TRBD1 (5 bases). The CDR3 consists of 11 residues. V was clipped by 3 bases and J by 2 bases, with 5 bases between them. Germline CDR1 is DFQATT and CDR2 is SNEGSKA (reference sequence). The DNA for the CDR3 is TGCAGTGCTAGGGACACCTACGAGCAGTACTTC. It codes for CSARDTYEQYF.

The V gene is TRBV6-4, the J gene TRBJ2-2, with D perhaps TRBD1 (6 bases). The germline V gene has CDR1 MRHNA and CDR2 SNTAGT. This CDR3 is built from 15 residues. V dropped 4 bases and J dropped 5 bases, with 14 bases sitting between them. CDR3: CASSAGVFPTGELFF. CDR3 coding DNA: TGTGCCAGCAGTGCAGGGGTTTTCCCGACCGGGGAGCTGTTTTTT.

The chain combines TRBV28 with TRBJ2-7; possibly TRBD1 for D (5 bases). The CDR3 contains 14 residues. Trimming removed 5 bases at V and 7 bases at J, with 18 bases between. CDR1 MDHEN and CDR2 SYDVKM come from the germline V gene. CDR3 protein: CASSRPSRVKEQYF. DNA of the CDR3: TGTGCCAGCAGTCGCCCGAGCAGGGTAAAAGAGCAGTACTTC.

This clone was detected only a few times. The chain's CDR3 is CASSIGGLSNTGELFF. The CDR3, as DNA: TGTGCCAGTAGTATAGGAGGGCTCTCGAACACCGGGGAGCTGTTTTTT. The chain is built from TRBV19 and TRBJ2-2, with a possible D match to TRBD2 (5 bases). There are 16 residues in the CDR3. V shed 1 base and J shed 0 bases, with 9 bases lying between them. Germline CDR1 and CDR2: LNHDA and SQIVND (reference sequence).

V and J are TRBV21-1 and TRBJ1-1; TRBD1, the table's D call, was not compared with the DNA. TRBV21-1 is noted as a pseudogene. The CDR3 extends over 16 amino acids. In DNA form, the CDR3 reads TGTGCCAGCAGCAAGGACAAGAAACAGGGAATTCTTGAAGCTTTCTTT. Its translation is CASSKDKKQGILEAFF.

Remarks on this clone: Other nucleotide sequences from this sample produce the same CDR3. The V call is TRBV7-9, the J call TRBJ1-4; D not certain. Germline V gene sequence: CDR1 SEHNR, CDR2 FQNEAQ (reference sequence). Trimming cost V 3 bases and J 0 bases, with 8 bases left between them. CDR3 length equals 15 residues. The DNA of the CDR3 is TGTGCCAGCAGCTTTTCCGGCGCAACTAATGAAAAACTGTTTTTT. Translated, it gives CASSFSGATNEKLFF.

This clone turned up a few times. This sequence joins TRBV9 and TRBJ1-5; perhaps TRBD1 as D (5 bases). CDR1 is SGDLS, CDR2 YYNGEE, per germline. The CDR3 sequence is 16 residues long. V was cut by 0 bases and J by 2 bases, with 12 bases left in between. The CDR3 spells CASSVGRGLGNQPQHF. The CDR3 DNA reads as TGTGCCAGCAGCGTAGGTAGGGGATTGGGCAATCAGCCCCAGCATTTT.

This clone appeared a few times. The V and J genes are TRBV7-7 and TRBJ2-7; 9 nucleotides match TRBD1. Germline CDR1 SSHAT, CDR2 FNYEAQ (reference sequence). The CDR3 consists of 16 residues. With 2 bases clipped from V and 2 bases from J, the junction kept 7 bases outside the gene matches. CDR3 in amino acids: CASSLQPGQGTYEQYF. The CDR3 DNA follows: TGTGCCAGCAGCTTACAACCGGGACAGGGAACCTACGAGCAGTACTTC.

This clone occurred a few times. The rearrangement links TRBV6-5 to TRBJ1-1, with 7 bases lining up with TRBD1. The CDR3 runs to 13 residues. The V and J ends lost 8 bases and 5 bases, in that order; junction bases with no gene match: 8. CDR1 and CDR2 (germline): MNHEY, SVGAGI. CDR3 protein: CASERQGGTEAFF. DNA of the CDR3: TGTGCCAGCGAACGACAGGGAGGGACTGAAGCTTTCTTT.

This clone turned up a few times. The rearrangement joins TRBV5-1 to TRBJ1-1, with TRBD1 matching over 9 bases. This CDR3 spans 16 amino acids. Trimming at V came to 0 bases and at J to 5 bases, leaving 8 bases not matched to a gene. Germline V lookup: CDR1 SGHRS, CDR2 YFSETQ. CDR3 coding DNA: TGCGCCAGCAGCTTGGGTACGGGACAGGGTAGAACTGAAGCTTTCTTT. This sequence encodes CASSLGTGQGRTEAFF. Full variable domain (outside the CDR3, taken from reference TRBV5-1 and TRBJ1-1): KAGVTQTPRYLIKTRGQQVTLSCSPISGHRSVSWYQQTPGQGLQFLFEYFSETQRNKGNFPGRFSGRQFSNSRSEMNVSTLELGDSALYLCASSLGTGQGRTEAFFGQGTRLTVV.

The chain employs TRBV28 and TRBJ1-4; D gene uncertain. CDR3 length: 15 residues. Germline V gene lookup returns CDR1 MDHEN and CDR2 SYDVKM. The V and J ends lost 3 bases and 7 bases respectively, with 15 bases between them. The CDR3 DNA reads as TGTGCCAGCAGTTTGAAGCGGGGAACGGCTGAAAAACTGTTTTTT. This codes for CASSLKRGTAEKLFF.

This chain joins TRBV5-4 and TRBJ2-7; 9 nucleotides match TRBD2. CDR1 and CDR2 (germline): SGHNT, YYREEE (reference sequence). V trimming: 4 bases; J trimming: 2 bases; junction bases outside the gene matches: 7. This CDR3 spans 15 amino acids. This CDR3 is CASSLGLARTYEQYF. CDR3 in DNA: TGTGCCAGCAGCCTAGGACTAGCGCGCACCTACGAGCAGTACTTC.

This clone has just a few counts. V is TRBV5-1 and J is TRBJ2-7; 8 nucleotides line up with TRBD1. This CDR3 comprises 14 residues. With V trimmed by 2 bases and J by 7 bases, 8 bases remained unmatched. Germline V lookup: CDR1 SGHRS, CDR2 YFSETQ. CDR3 nucleotide sequence: TGCGCCAGCAGCTTCGGTCAGGGGGCAAGGGAGCAGTACTTC. Residues: CASSFGQGAREQYF.

This clone was seen a few times. J is TRBJ2-2 and V is TRBV5-1, with a weak D call TRBD1 (6 bases). The V end was cut by 4 bases, the J end by 1 base, with 14 bases between. The CDR3 runs 16 residues. CDR1 SGHRS and CDR2 YFSETQ come from the germline V gene. CDR3 DNA sequence: TGCGCCAGCAGCCCGGGACATCAGAGGAACACCGGGGAGCTGTTTTTT. It encodes CASSPGHQRNTGELFF.